The next 20 T cell receptor beta chains were all read from a single sample in a study of T cell changes during pregnancy in multiple sclerosis. Generated by immunoSEQ multiplex PCR, the TCRdb table keeps only in-frame clones and is missing some. Of about 100,000 clones in the sample, about 90% are singletons; the top ten hold 1.9%. The sequencing here drew on peripheral blood, taken after pregnancy. These TCRs come from a female donor with multiple sclerosis, enrolled in a pregnancy study.

The rearrangement joins TRBV5-5 to TRBJ1-1; 8 bases match TRBD1. The CDR3 has 14 residues. Germline CDR1 is SGHKS and CDR2 is YYEKEE (reference sequence). J lost 4 bases, V lost 6 bases, and 8 bases had no gene match. CDR3 nucleotide sequence: TGTGCCAGCAAAATTTTCACAGGGGGCACTGAAGCTTTCTTT. This gives the protein CASKIFTGGTEAFF.

As for this clone: Different DNA sequences within this sample yield the same CDR3. This chain connects TRBV29-1 to TRBJ2-7; possibly TRBD2 for D (5 bases). The CDR3 covers 12 residues. Germline-derived CDR1 and CDR2 are SQVTM and ANQGSEA. V lost 7 bases and J lost 3, with 13 bases in between. In DNA form, the CDR3 reads TGCAGCGGCAAGACTCGGGGCTACGAGCAGTACTTC. As protein: CSGKTRGYEQYF.

By frequency in the sample, this clone is medium-sized. This chain links TRBV30 with TRBJ1-2, with D hard to call. Trimming pared 0 bases from V and 7 bases from J, leaving 9 bases between. CDR1 GTSNPN and CDR2 SVGIG come from the germline V gene (reference sequence). The CDR3 runs 12 residues. The CDR3 sequence: CAWSVVEGGYTF. In DNA, the CDR3 is TGTGCCTGGAGTGTAGTTGAGGGTGGCTACACCTTC.

The V call is TRBV6-6, the J call TRBJ2-1, with D possibly matching TRBD2 (6 bases). Trimming shortened V by 0 bases and J by 9 bases, and 6 bases separated the two germline ends. Germline-derived CDR1 and CDR2 are MNHNY and SVGAGI (reference sequence). The CDR3 is 12 amino acids. The chain's CDR3 is CASSYSGGEQFF. The CDR3 DNA follows: TGTGCCAGCAGTTACTCGGGGGGTGAGCAGTTCTTC.

This clone occurred a few times. This chain links TRBV2 with TRBJ1-5; D is unclear. The CDR3 runs to 13 residues. CDR1 SNHLY and CDR2 FYNNEI come from the germline V gene. Trimming removed 7 bases from V and 0 bases from J, with 7 bases in between. Here the CDR3 reads CASTFYSNQPQHF. The CDR3 nucleotides read TGTGCCAGCACCTTTTATAGCAATCAGCCCCAGCATTTT.

In this sample, this clone turned up once. J is TRBJ2-2 and V is TRBV6-5, with D tentatively TRBD2 (6 bases). Trimming pared 7 bases from V and 0 bases from J, leaving 12 bases between. The CDR3 has 15 residues. Germline CDR1 is MNHEY and CDR2 is SVGAGI. CDR3 sequence (DNA): TGTGCCAGCACCGACGGGAGCGCGAACACCGGGGAGCTGTTTTTT. Encoded protein: CASTDGSANTGELFF.

The chain combines TRBV28 with TRBJ1-5; TRBD1 agrees at 7 bases. This CDR3 spans 16 amino acids. CDR1 is MDHEN and CDR2 is SYDVKM in the germline V gene. V lost 3 bases, J lost 2 bases, and 7 bases stayed unmatched. The CDR3 sequence is CASSFNRGGGNQPQHF. The CDR3 DNA follows: TGTGCCAGCAGTTTTAACAGGGGTGGAGGCAATCAGCCCCAGCATTTT.

A single count supports this clone. The V and J genes are TRBV5-1 and TRBJ1-2; TRBD1 matches 9 bases. The CDR3 contains 17 residues. J was trimmed by 1 base and V by 5 bases; bases with no gene match: 12. Germline V CDR1 and CDR2: SGHRS, YFSETQ. The CDR3 is CASRTGTGLTINYGYTF. CDR3 bases: TGCGCCAGCAGAACCGGGACAGGGCTTACCATTAACTATGGCTACACCTTC.

The chain recombines TRBV11-3 with TRBJ1-3; 9 bases match TRBD1. The CDR3 is made up of 16 amino acids. With 2 bases clipped from V and 3 bases from J, the junction kept 5 bases outside the gene matches. CDR1 and CDR2 from the germline V gene are SGHNT and YENEEA. CDR3 bases: TGTGCCAGCAGCTTATTCGGGACAGGGAATGGAAACACCATATATTTT. Its protein is CASSLFGTGNGNTIYF.

The gene calls are TRBV28 and TRBJ1-2, with 12 nucleotides matching TRBD1. V was clipped by 5 bases and J by 3 bases; unmatched bases: 10. This CDR3 comprises 17 residues. Germline CDR1 MDHEN, CDR2 SYDVKM. In DNA, the CDR3 is TGTGCCAGCAGTCCCGGGACAGGGGGCGATTGGGACTATGGCTACACCTTC. Translated: CASSPGTGGDWDYGYTF.

This clone was seen a handful of times. The chain uses TRBV15 and TRBJ2-1; TRBD2 matches 9 bases. Germline V gives CDR1 LNHNV, CDR2 YYDKDF (reference sequence). Trimming removed 1 base from V and 5 bases from J; junction bases left unmatched: 6. The CDR3 covers 16 residues. This CDR3 is CATSRGSGRKDNEQFF. CDR3 sequence (DNA): TGTGCCACCAGCAGAGGTAGCGGGAGAAAGGACAATGAGCAGTTCTTC.

The rearrangement joins TRBV5-1 to TRBJ2-3, with D possibly matching TRBD2 (5 bases). V dropped 2 bases and J dropped 2 bases, with 9 bases sitting between them. The CDR3 spans 14 residues. Germline CDR1 SGHRS, CDR2 YFSETQ. This CDR3 is CASSLEGYTDTQYF. CDR3 DNA sequence: TGCGCCAGCAGCTTAGAGGGCTACACAGATACGCAGTATTTT. Complete variable domain (other parts from reference TRBV5-1 and TRBJ2-3): KAGVTQTPRYLIKTRGQQVTLSCSPISGHRSVSWYQQTPGQGLQFLFEYFSETQRNKGNFPGRFSGRQFSNSRSEMNVSTLELGDSALYLCASSLEGYTDTQYFGPGTRLTVL.

The chain links TRBV7-3 to TRBJ1-1; 7 bases line up with TRBD1. The CDR3 contains 15 residues. Trimming cost V 2 bases and J 4 bases; bases outside gene matches: 7. Germline loops: CDR1 SGHTA, CDR2 FQGTGA. The CDR3 DNA sequence: TGTGCCAGCAGCTTAGGGGGACAGAGTCCCACTGAAGCTTTCTTT. Residues: CASSLGGQSPTEAFF.

J is TRBJ1-1 and V is TRBV2; 8 nucleotides align to TRBD1. Trimming removed 7 bases from V and 4 bases from J; junction bases left unmatched: 14. The germline CDR1 and CDR2 sequences are SNHLY and FYNNEI. There are 16 residues in the CDR3. CDR3 sequence reads: CASIREPGQASTEAFF. The CDR3 DNA reads TGTGCCAGCATTCGGGAACCGGGACAGGCGAGCACTGAAGCTTTCTTT.

The gene calls are TRBV5-4 and TRBJ2-3; 13 bases are a match to TRBD2. The CDR3 is 16 amino acids. Germline lookup yields CDR1 SGHNT and CDR2 YYREEE (reference sequence). With V trimmed by 3 bases and J by 8 bases, 9 bases remained unmatched. The CDR3 is CASSSPGTSGAGTQYF. CDR3 DNA sequence: TGTGCCAGCAGCTCACCCGGGACTAGCGGGGCGGGTACGCAGTATTTT.

The V gene is TRBV5-1, the J gene TRBJ2-1, with D possibly matching TRBD2 (5 bases). The CDR3 length is 13 residues. Trimming took off 0 bases at V and 5 bases at J, with 6 bases between the two ends. Per germline, CDR1 SGHRS and CDR2 YFSETQ. The CDR3 reads CASSLVGNNEQFF. The CDR3 bases are TGCGCCAGCAGCTTGGTCGGGAACAATGAGCAGTTCTTC. The full variable domain, with the rest looked up from reference TRBV5-1 and TRBJ2-1, is KAGVTQTPRYLIKTRGQQVTLSCSPISGHRSVSWYQQTPGQGLQFLFEYFSETQRNKGNFPGRFSGRQFSNSRSEMNVSTLELGDSALYLCASSLVGNNEQFFGPGTRLTVL.

The rearrangement joins TRBV7-8 to TRBJ1-4; weak D call: TRBD1 (5 bases). This CDR3 comprises 15 residues. Germline V CDR1 and CDR2: SGHVS, FQNEAQ. Trimming pared 0 bases from V and 4 bases from J, leaving 9 bases between. DNA for the CDR3: TGTGCCAGCAGCTTAGCAGGGGCCCTTAATGAAAAACTGTTTTTT. This sequence encodes CASSLAGALNEKLFF.

The gene calls are TRBV11-1 and TRBJ2-3, with D tentatively TRBD2 (6 bases). This CDR3 region has 14 residues. V was clipped by 4 bases and J by 3 bases, with 11 bases between them. CDR1 is SGHAT and CDR2 is FQDESV in the germline V gene (reference sequence). The DNA for the CDR3 is TGTGCCAGCAGCTCGGGACTCGGTACAGATACGCAGTATTTT. This gives the protein CASSSGLGTDTQYF.

This chain connects TRBV7-8 to TRBJ1-2, with 9 bases identical to TRBD1. The CDR3 spans 13 residues. CDR1 and CDR2 (germline): SGHVS, FQNEAQ. V shed 6 bases and J 4 bases; nucleotides not matched to a gene: 3. Here the CDR3 reads CASRPTGGYGYTF. The CDR3, as DNA: TGTGCCAGCAGACCGACAGGGGGCTATGGCTACACCTTC. Full variable domain (outside the CDR3, taken from reference TRBV7-8 and TRBJ1-2): GAGVSQSPRYKVAKRGQDVALRCDPISGHVSLFWYQQALGQGPEFLTYFQNEAQLDKSGLPSDRFFAERPEGSVSTLKIQRTQQEDSAVYLCASRPTGGYGYTFGSGTRLTVV.

This clone appeared once. V and J are TRBV30 and TRBJ1-2, with TRBD1 as a possible D gene (6 bases). Germline values: CDR1 GTSNPN, CDR2 SVGIG (reference sequence). The CDR3 extends over 13 amino acids. V was clipped by 2 bases and J by 8 bases, with 15 bases between them. The CDR3 loop is CAWSPLRTAGYTF. The CDR3 bases are TGTGCCTGGAGTCCCCTGCGGACAGCAGGCTACACCTTC.